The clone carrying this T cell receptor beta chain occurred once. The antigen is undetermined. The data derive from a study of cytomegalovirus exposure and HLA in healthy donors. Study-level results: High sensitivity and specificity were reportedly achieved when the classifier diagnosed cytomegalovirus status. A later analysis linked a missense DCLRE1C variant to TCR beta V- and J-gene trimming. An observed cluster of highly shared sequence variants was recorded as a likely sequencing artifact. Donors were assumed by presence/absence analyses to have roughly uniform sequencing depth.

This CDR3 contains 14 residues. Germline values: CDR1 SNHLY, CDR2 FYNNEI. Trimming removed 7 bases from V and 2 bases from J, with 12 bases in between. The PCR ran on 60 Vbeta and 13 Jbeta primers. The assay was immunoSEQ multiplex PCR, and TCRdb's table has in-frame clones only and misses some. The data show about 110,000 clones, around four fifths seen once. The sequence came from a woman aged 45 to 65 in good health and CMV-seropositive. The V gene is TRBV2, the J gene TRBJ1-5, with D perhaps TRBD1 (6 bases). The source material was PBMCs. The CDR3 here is CASTSGQRNQPQHF. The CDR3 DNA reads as TGTGCCAGCACCTCGGGACAACGCAATCAGCCCCAGCATTTT.